These 5 T cell receptor beta chains originate from one sample sequenced in a study of beta chain features in type 1 diabetes. TCRB transcripts that were expressed got sequenced, as all of the isolated RNA had been reverse transcribed. Generated by immunoSEQ multiplex PCR, the TCRdb table keeps only in-frame clones and is missing some. The sample lists 110,000 or so clones; 40% were seen once. The specimen was stem cell memory CD4+ T cells from blood. The receptors come from a woman under 30 in good health.

The V call is TRBV7-3, the J call TRBJ2-1, with unresolved D. The V gene's germline CDR1 is SGHTA and CDR2 FQGTGA. The germline V and J ends were trimmed by 6 bases and 8 bases, with 14 bases remaining between them. CDR3 length: 13 residues. The CDR3 is CASRQTRRDEQFF. CDR3 nucleotide sequence: TGTGCCAGCAGACAGACCCGGCGAGATGAGCAGTTCTTC.

V is TRBV11-2 and J is TRBJ2-7, with 10 positions matching TRBD2. Germline assignment: CDR1 SGHAT and CDR2 FQNNGV. CDR3 length equals 16 residues. V gave up 1 base and J gave up 2 bases; unmatched junction bases: 5. The CDR3 nucleotides are TGTGCCAGCAGCTTAGCGACTAGCGGGTTAACCTACGAGCAGTACTTC. It yields the protein CASSLATSGLTYEQYF.

This clone has more than one count but fewer than ten. V usage is TRBV25-1 and J usage is TRBJ1-3; the D gene is possibly TRBD1 (6 bases). Germline V gene data show CDR1 as MGHDK and CDR2 as SYGVNS. V was clipped by 4 bases and J by 0 bases, with 10 bases between them. This CDR3 is 15 amino acids long. In nucleotides, the CDR3 is TGTGCCAGCAGTGTAACAGGGATCTCTGGAAACACCATATATTTT. As protein: CASSVTGISGNTIYF.

This rearrangement joins TRBV7-9 to TRBJ1-5, with D possibly being TRBD1 (5 bases). V was pared by 1 base and J by 1 base, with 8 bases between. Germline-derived CDR1 and CDR2 are SEHNR and FQNEAQ (reference sequence). The CDR3 has 15 residues. CDR3: CASSLEAGSNQPQHF. The CDR3 coding sequence is TGTGCCAGCAGCTTAGAGGCAGGGAGCAATCAGCCCCAGCATTTT.

The V call is TRBV6-6, the J call TRBJ1-1; 7 bases align to TRBD1. The CDR3 runs 15 residues. The germline V gene has CDR1 MNHNY and CDR2 SVGAGI (reference sequence). The V gene end was trimmed by 2 bases and the J gene end by 2 bases; junction bases not matched to a gene: 5. The CDR3 coding sequence is TGTGCCAGCAGTTACCCCCAGGGGGTAAACACTGAAGCTTTCTTT. It is translated as CASSYPQGVNTEAFF.